This T cell receptor (beta chain) derives from a study of blood T cell repertoires in COVID-19. The CDR3 has 17 residues. V shed 5 bases and J shed 10 bases, with 27 bases lying between them. CDR1 LNHNV and CDR2 YYDKDF come from the germline V gene (reference sequence). The repertoire was sequenced with immunoSEQ multiplex PCR; TCRdb's copy has only in-frame clones and lacks some. The sample has about 310,000 clones, about nine tenths seen once. Specimen: PBMCs or T cells enriched from blood (not recorded which). V gene TRBV15 combines with J gene TRBJ2-1; the D gene is possibly TRBD2 (5 bases). The sequence was collected from a woman under 30 who had recovered from COVID-19. The CDR3, as DNA: TGTGCCACCAGCGGGAGTCGGGCAGCGGAGGCCCGGAGGGAGCAGTTCTTC. The encoded protein is CATSGSRAAEARREQFF.